One TCR beta chain is described in this entry. Its antigen is not identified. The sample belongs to a study of cytomegalovirus exposure and HLA in healthy donors. Regarding the study as a whole: Association of a missense DCLRE1C variant with TCR beta V- and J-gene trimming was reported in a later analysis.

Trimming removed 1 base from V and 9 bases from J, with 13 bases in between. The CDR3 has 14 amino acids. Per germline, CDR1 MGHRA and CDR2 YSYEKL. PCR primers comprised 60 Vbeta and 13 Jbeta primers. Clones were read by immunoSEQ multiplex PCR, and TCRdb kept only the in-frame ones, dropping some. Altogether about 160,000 clones are present, approximately 75% being singletons, with the ten largest covering roughly 3.6%. The sequence was collected from a man aged 30 to 39 in good health and CMV-seropositive. The specimen sequenced was PBMCs. This chain links TRBV4-1 with TRBJ1-5; D is unclear. CDR3 residues: CASSQGRLASPQHF. The DNA for the CDR3 is TGCGCCAGCAGCCAAGGTCGCCTAGCTTCGCCCCAGCATTTT.